This T cell receptor (beta chain) was captured by sequencing in a study of a mutant IDH1 vaccine in newly diagnosed glioma. Study background: Former treatment meant radiotherapy, temozolomide, or both; the majority had gotten both. General observations from the study: Vaccine-induced immune responses were detected in about 93% of patients.

The ends were cut back, 1 base at V and 8 bases at J, with 8 bases in the middle. Germline V gives CDR1 SEHNR, CDR2 FQNEAQ (reference sequence). The length of the CDR3 is 12 residues. Clones were sequenced by immunoSEQ multiplex PCR, and TCRdb holds only the in-frame ones, with some missing. The sample lists about 26,000 clones, around four fifths seen once, with 30% to 35% in the top ten. Time point noted: week 35, safety follow-up. Every vaccination contained 300 ug of the mutant IDH1 20-mer peptide and was paired with topical imiquimod. With regard to this clone: The antigen remains undetermined.

This chain connects TRBV7-9 to TRBJ1-2, with a tentative D call TRBD1 (5 bases). The receptor's source is a man aged 25-40 years with glioma. The sequencing used PBMCs, collected from a glioma patient whose treatment included an IDH1 peptide vaccine. This chain's CDR3 is CASSLERGGYTF. The CDR3 DNA follows: TGTGCCAGCAGCTTAGAGAGGGGAGGCTACACCTTC.